This T cell receptor (beta chain) was documented in a study of control samples from healthy donors and cancer patients. Germline-derived CDR1 and CDR2 are MDHEN and SYDVKM. Trimming cost V 10 bases and J 0 bases, with 12 bases left between them. The CDR3 contains 13 residues. This table comes from immunoSEQ multiplex PCR, and its TCRdb copy is limited to in-frame clones, with some not included. Of about 110,000 clones listed, 70% to 85% are singletons. This clone was seen a handful of times. This clonotype was sampled from a man younger than 30 in good health. This chain joins TRBV28 and TRBJ1-2; D is undetermined. The sequencing input was blood. Written as DNA, the CDR3 is TGTGCCATCGCCCTTAAAGCTAACTATGGCTACACCTTC. Protein: CAIALKANYGYTF.